Below are 16 T cell receptor beta chains sequenced from a single sample in a study of CD8 T cells in Susac syndrome. With random hexamers, reverse transcription was performed on about 0.5 to 1 ug of RNA. MiXCR, run by TCRdb on the immunoSEQ multiplex PCR reads, gives a single entry per CDR3 protein. The profile shows some 300,000 distinct CDR3 sequences, roughly 90% of them singletons. Specimen: CD8+ T cells from PBMCs. The receptors were gathered from a human donor with multiple sclerosis.

This clonotype has just one count. J is TRBJ2-5 and V is TRBV19, with 7 bases aligning to TRBD2. The germline gives CDR1 LNHDA, CDR2 SQIVND (reference sequence). The J segment lost 5 bases and the V segment lost 3 bases, leaving 15 bases of the junction unmatched. The CDR3 loop spans 17 amino acids. The CDR3 is CASSIPFGGGAQETQYF. The CDR3 DNA reads as TGTGCCAGTAGTATCCCCTTCGGCGGGGGAGCGCAGGAGACCCAGTACTTC.

This chain connects TRBV20-1 to TRBJ2-5, with D perhaps matching TRBD1 (6 bases). This CDR3 is 14 amino acids long. The V gene's germline CDR1 is DFQATT and CDR2 SNEGSKA (reference sequence). Between the trimmed V and J ends, which lost 1 base and 2 bases, there was a span of 11 bases. The CDR3 DNA is TGCAGTGCTAGAGGAGGGGGTGGGCAAGAGACCCAGTACTTC. Its protein is CSARGGGGQETQYF.

This chain uses TRBV6-1 with TRBJ2-5; 7 nucleotides line up with TRBD1. CDR3 size: 14 residues. Per the germline V gene, CDR1 is MNHNS and CDR2 is SASEGT. Trimming cost V 5 bases and J 5 bases; bases outside gene matches: 8. CDR3 sequence: CASSPTGNVETQYF. Here the CDR3 DNA reads TGTGCCAGCAGTCCGACAGGGAATGTGGAGACCCAGTACTTC.

The V and J genes are TRBV12-2 and TRBJ2-7; the table's TRBD1 call for D was not verified on the DNA. TRBV12-2 is termed a pseudogene. CDR3 length: 13 residues. The DNA for the CDR3 is TGTGCAAGTCGCTTAGCCCCCGGGGACGAGCAGTACTTC. Residues: CASRLAPGDEQYF.

This clonotype was detected once. The chain has TRBV7-9 and TRBJ2-1; D perhaps matches TRBD2 (5 bases). The V end was cut by 5 bases, the J end by 1 base, with 12 bases between. Germline assignment: CDR1 SEHNR and CDR2 FQNEAQ (reference sequence). This CDR3 contains 15 residues. CDR3 in DNA: TGTGCCAGCAGCGCCGTAGGGAGATCCTACAATGAGCAGTTCTTC. The encoded protein is CASSAVGRSYNEQFF.

The chain joins TRBV28 to TRBJ2-5, with D hard to call. This CDR3 has 15 amino acids. Trimming removed 2 bases at V and 2 bases at J, with 12 bases between. Germline-derived CDR1 and CDR2 are MDHEN and SYDVKM. This chain's CDR3 is CASSLSSRGQETQYF. The CDR3 nucleotides are TGTGCCAGCAGTTTAAGTAGCCGTGGGCAAGAGACCCAGTACTTC.

There are a few counts of this clonotype. The rearrangement joins TRBV5-1 to TRBJ2-2; D gene uncertain. The germline V and J ends were trimmed by 1 base and 2 bases, with 6 bases remaining between them. Germline CDR1 and CDR2: SGHRS and YFSETQ. The CDR3 sequence is 14 residues long. The CDR3 bases are TGCGCCAGCAGCTTGAGCAGAAACACCGGGGAGCTGTTTTTT. Translating gives CASSLSRNTGELFF.

This clonotype has only one observation. This chain connects TRBV30 to TRBJ2-3; 7 bases map to TRBD2. The germline V gene encodes CDR1 GTSNPN and CDR2 SVGIG (reference sequence). After removal of 0 bases from V and 5 bases from J, the junction contained 2 bases not matched to a gene. The CDR3 covers 13 residues. The CDR3 protein is CAWSVWGGDTQYF. The CDR3 bases are TGTGCCTGGAGTGTATGGGGGGGAGATACGCAGTATTTT. Drawing the rest from reference TRBV30 and TRBJ2-3, the complete variable domain is SQTIHQWPATLVQPVGSPLSLECTVEGTSNPNLYWYRQAAGRGLQLLFYSVGIGQISSEVPQNLSASRPQDRQFILSSKKLLLSDSGFYLCAWSVWGGDTQYFGPGTRLTVL.

The gene calls are TRBV10-3 and TRBJ1-1; no reliable D call. The V and J ends lost 0 bases and 2 bases respectively, with 13 bases between them. From germline, CDR1 is ENHRY and CDR2 SYGVKD. The CDR3 consists of 16 residues. This CDR3 reads CAISESKVQINTEAFF. In DNA, the CDR3 is TGTGCCATCAGTGAGTCGAAAGTGCAGATTAACACTGAAGCTTTCTTT.

The chain employs TRBV7-2 and TRBJ2-1; 9 bases fit TRBD2. Germline lookup yields CDR1 SGHTA and CDR2 FQGNSA. The CDR3 totals 15 residues. The V segment lost 5 bases and the J segment 7 bases; nucleotides outside the gene matches: 9. CDR3 in amino acids: CASSPHAGGSNEQFF. The CDR3 DNA follows: TGTGCCAGCAGCCCCCACGCGGGAGGGTCAAATGAGCAGTTCTTC. Supplemented by reference TRBV7-2 and TRBJ2-1, the full variable domain reads GAGVSQSPSNKVTEKGKDVELRCDPISGHTALYWYRQSLGQGLEFLIYFQGNSAPDKSGLPSDRFSAERTGGSVSTLTIQRTQQEDSAVYLCASSPHAGGSNEQFFGPGTRLTVL.

This clonotype appeared a few times. The chain is built from TRBV19 and TRBJ2-1, with D tentatively TRBD1 or TRBD2 (5 bases each). The CDR3 is made up of 12 amino acids. CDR1 LNHDA and CDR2 SQIVND come from the germline V gene (reference sequence). The V end lost 3 bases, the J end lost 6 bases, and 6 bases lay between the germline ends. CDR3 sequence (DNA): TGTGCCAGTAGTATTGGGGGCAATGAGCAGTTCTTC. Translating it yields CASSIGGNEQFF.

The V and J genes are TRBV27 and TRBJ1-5; D is unresolved. Germline V gene sequence: CDR1 MNHEY, CDR2 SMNVEV (reference sequence). The CDR3 contains 13 residues. V lost 5 bases and J lost 4, with 9 bases in between. CDR3 DNA sequence: TGTGCCAGCAGTCCTATTGGGAATCAGCCCCAGCATTTT. Translated: CASSPIGNQPQHF.

The rearrangement uses TRBV3-1 and TRBJ2-4; D is undetermined. Germline assignment: CDR1 LGHDT and CDR2 YNNKEL (reference sequence). This CDR3 spans 14 amino acids. Trimming removed 7 bases from V and 4 bases from J, with 14 bases in between. CDR3 nucleotides: TGTGCCAGCACCACCGGCCTGAATAAAAACATTCAGTACTTC. Translation gives CASTTGLNKNIQYF.

This sequence joins TRBV5-4 and TRBJ2-5; 7 nucleotides agree with TRBD2. Per germline, CDR1 SGHNT and CDR2 YYREEE (reference sequence). This CDR3 has 15 amino acids. The J segment lost 4 bases and the V segment lost 3 bases, leaving 9 bases of the junction unmatched. CDR3 in amino acids: CASSSPGTKGETQYF. The CDR3 DNA sequence: TGTGCCAGCAGCTCCCCCGGGACTAAGGGAGAGACCCAGTACTTC.

The chain carries TRBV5-4 and TRBJ2-1, with a weak D call TRBD2 (5 bases). Trimming shortened V by 7 bases and J by 8 bases, and 13 bases separated the two germline ends. Germline V CDR1 and CDR2: SGHNT, YYREEE (reference sequence). The CDR3 loop spans 12 amino acids. This chain's CDR3 is CASGSNLYEQFF. CDR3 sequence (DNA): TGTGCCAGCGGGAGTAATCTTTATGAGCAGTTCTTC.

CDR3 DNA: TGTGCCGCAGGGGGTTATGAGCAGTTCTTC. It codes for CAAGGYEQFF. V and J are TRBV6-2 or TRBV6-3 and TRBJ2-1, with 7 bases that match TRBD1. The CDR3 extends over 10 amino acids. The germline CDR1 and CDR2 sequences are MNHEY and SVGEGT. The J segment lost 8 bases and the V segment lost 11 bases, leaving 3 bases of the junction unmatched.